One sample yielded the 28 T cell receptor beta chains listed below, sequenced in a study of cytomegalovirus exposure and HLA in healthy donors. The PCR employed 60 Vbeta primers together with 13 Jbeta primers. Sequencing was performed with immunoSEQ multiplex PCR; in TCRdb, only in-frame clones are kept and a portion is missing. This table has nearly 200,000 clones, over 70% appearing once. The sample was PBMCs. All receptors derive from a man aged 25-45 years in good health and CMV-seronegative.

This chain uses TRBV4-2 with TRBJ2-7; the match to TRBD1 covers 9 bases. This CDR3 comprises 14 residues. Germline values: CDR1 LGHNA, CDR2 YNFKEQ. V gave up 5 bases and J gave up 2 bases; unmatched junction bases: 4. The CDR3 DNA follows: TGTGCCAGCAGCTCCGGGACAGGGCCCTACGAGCAGTACTTC. It codes for CASSSGTGPYEQYF.

This chain links TRBV12-1 with TRBJ2-3; the table's D call, TRBD2, has no DNA check behind it. TRBV12-1 is a pseudogene segment. The CDR3 has 16 residues. For the CDR3, the DNA is TGTGCCAGCAGCTTTTACGGTAGGGGGGGTTCAGATACGCAGTATTTT. Protein product: CASSFYGRGGSDTQYF.

V usage is TRBV6-5 and J usage is TRBJ1-1; TRBD1 aligns across 8 bases. The germline gives CDR1 MNHEY, CDR2 SVGAGI. CDR3 length: 15 residues. The V segment lost 6 bases and the J segment 1 base; nucleotides outside the gene matches: 7. The CDR3 DNA sequence: TGTGCCAGCAGACTTTCCCAGGGGGCGAACACTGAAGCTTTCTTT. This gives the protein CASRLSQGANTEAFF.

On this clone itself: Mismatch with germline at one junction end may stem from a read error. Other DNA sequences in the sample encode the same CDR3. The chain employs TRBV6-1 and TRBJ1-4, with TRBD1 as a possible D gene (5 bases). Germline assignment: CDR1 MNHNS and CDR2 SASEGT. There are 13 residues in the CDR3. CDR3 DNA: TGCGCCAGCAGTAACAGAAGGGGTGAAAAACTGTTTTTT. Its translation: CASSNRRGEKLFF.

The chain couples TRBV7-2 to TRBJ1-5, with TRBD1 as a possible D gene (6 bases). V gave up 0 bases and J gave up 1 base, with 19 bases separating them. The germline gives CDR1 SGHTA, CDR2 FQGNSA. The CDR3 has 19 amino acids. The CDR3 here is CASSLAGRDMVQSNQPQHF. CDR3 DNA sequence: TGTGCCAGCAGCTTAGCAGGTCGGGACATGGTCCAAAGCAATCAGCCCCAGCATTTT.

This chain uses TRBV5-4 with TRBJ2-7, with D maybe TRBD2 (6 bases). CDR3 length equals 16 residues. CDR1 is SGHNT, CDR2 YYREEE, per germline (reference sequence). Between the trimmed V and J ends, which lost 4 bases and 2 bases, there was a span of 19 bases. CDR3 region: CASSPPPQIAAYEQYF. The CDR3 DNA sequence: TGTGCCAGCAGCCCACCCCCTCAGATAGCGGCCTACGAGCAGTACTTC.

The table lists this clone with a few counts. The V call is TRBV5-3, the J call TRBJ1-3; D is unclear. TRBV5-3 is reported as an ORF; its role is uncertain. This CDR3 spans 17 amino acids. Trimming shortened V by 1 base and J by 0 bases, and 14 bases separated the two germline ends. CDR3 DNA: TGTGCCAGAAGCTTGCGCACGGTCTCTTTCTCTGGAAACACCATATATTTT. The encoded protein is CARSLRTVSFSGNTIYF.

The J gene is TRBJ2-7, the V gene TRBV27, with TRBD2 matching over 8 bases. V shed 6 bases, J shed 6 bases, and the junction held 13 bases outside the gene matches. From germline, CDR1 is MNHEY and CDR2 SMNVEV (reference sequence). CDR3 length equals 15 residues. This CDR3 reads CASSPSGGRFSEQYF. CDR3 nucleotide sequence: TGTGCCAGCAGCCCCTCAGGCGGGAGGTTCTCCGAGCAGTACTTC.

The DNA for the CDR3 is TGTGCCAGTAGTTTGGGACAGGGTGGCTATGGCTACACCTTC. It is translated as CASSLGQGGYGYTF. The chain employs TRBV19 and TRBJ1-2, with TRBD1 matching over 9 bases. CDR1 and CDR2 from the germline V gene are LNHDA and SQIVND (reference sequence). J gave up 4 bases and V 5 bases, and 5 bases lay outside the gene matches. The CDR3 covers 14 residues.

This clone appeared a single time. The genes are TRBV6-6 and TRBJ1-6; D possibly corresponds to TRBD1 (5 bases). V was shortened by 2 bases and J by 12 bases, with 17 bases between the two germline ends. This CDR3 comprises 15 residues. The germline V gene has CDR1 MNHNY and CDR2 SVGAGI (reference sequence). The DNA of the CDR3 is TGTGCCAGCAGTTACATTAGACCGCCGCAGGGACCCCTCCACTTT. It specifies CASSYIRPPQGPLHF.

The rearrangement links TRBV2 to TRBJ1-1; D call uncertain. V shed 5 bases and J shed 0 bases, with 16 bases lying between them. The CDR3 consists of 16 residues. The germline V gene has CDR1 SNHLY and CDR2 FYNNEI. DNA for the CDR3: TGTGCCAGCAGTCAAAACACAAGACTTCTGAACACTGAAGCTTTCTTT. It translates to CASSQNTRLLNTEAFF.

In the case of this clone: The junction departs from the called germline gene at one end, perhaps through a read error. The chain is built from TRBV7-9 and TRBJ1-4; 7 positions agree with TRBD1. From germline, CDR1 is SEHNR and CDR2 FQNEAQ (reference sequence). The CDR3 sequence is 16 residues long. CDR3 sequence: CSSSPGIQGSGEKLFF. CDR3 nucleotides: TGTTCCAGCAGCCCCGGGATACAGGGGTCTGGAGAAAAACTGTTTTTT.

This rearrangement joins TRBV7-9 to TRBJ2-2; D possibly corresponds to TRBD1 (6 bases). The CDR3 runs 18 residues. Trimming took 1 base from V and 0 from J, leaving 15 bases between them. CDR1 SEHNR and CDR2 FQNEAQ come from the germline V gene (reference sequence). This CDR3 is CASSLVPPRTANTGELFF. CDR3 nucleotide sequence: TGTGCCAGCAGCTTAGTCCCACCCAGGACAGCGAACACCGGGGAGCTGTTTTTT.

This clone was seen more than once but under ten times. The V and J genes are TRBV25-1 and TRBJ2-7; 7 bases agree with TRBD1. Germline V gives CDR1 MGHDK, CDR2 SYGVNS. This CDR3 is built from 15 residues. Trimming cost V 5 bases and J 9 bases; bases outside gene matches: 16. CDR3 DNA: TGTGCCAGCAGTAGTACACAGGGGACACCATCTAGGCAGTACTTC. This encodes CASSSTQGTPSRQYF.

This sequence joins TRBV4-1 and TRBJ1-5, with 10 bases aligning to TRBD1. CDR3 size: 16 residues. Germline loops: CDR1 MGHRA, CDR2 YSYEKL. Unmatched junction bases numbered 5, after V lost 2 bases and J lost 4 bases. The CDR3 loop is CASSQPGQGTNQPQHF. In nucleotides, the CDR3 is TGCGCCAGCAGCCAACCGGGACAGGGGACTAATCAGCCCCAGCATTTT.

A remark on this clone: Sequence at one end of the junction differs from germline and may be a read error. The rearrangement uses TRBV7-9 and TRBJ2-5; TRBD2 aligns across 10 bases. This CDR3 is built from 14 residues. Looked up from germline, CDR1 is SEHNR and CDR2 is FQNEAQ (reference sequence). CDR3 region: CSSSFGLAEETQYF. In nucleotides, the CDR3 is TGTTCCAGCAGCTTCGGACTAGCGGAAGAGACCCAGTACTTC.

The chain uses TRBV11-2 and TRBJ1-5; 7 positions agree with TRBD1. Germline CDR1 is SGHAT and CDR2 is FQNNGV. J lost 0 bases, V lost 5 bases, and 13 bases had no gene match. The CDR3 sequence is 18 residues long. CDR3 sequence reads: CASSTRDRELYSNQPQHF. DNA of the CDR3: TGTGCCAGCAGCACCCGAGACAGGGAACTATATAGCAATCAGCCCCAGCATTTT.

This chain joins TRBV14 and TRBJ2-1; 10 bases fit TRBD2. The CDR3 contains 14 residues. The J segment lost 7 bases and the V segment lost 6 bases, leaving 6 bases of the junction unmatched. The germline V gene has CDR1 SGHDN and CDR2 FVKESK. The CDR3 sequence: CASRERGGPNEQFF. CDR3 nucleotides: TGTGCCAGCAGAGAGCGGGGGGGCCCGAATGAGCAGTTCTTC.

The chain links TRBV27 to TRBJ2-7; 7 bases map to TRBD2. The CDR3 is 16 amino acids. J was trimmed by 6 bases and V by 0 bases; bases with no gene match: 11. Germline assignment: CDR1 MNHEY and CDR2 SMNVEV (reference sequence). CDR3 residues: CASSLSSSGVPSEQYF. CDR3 DNA: TGTGCCAGCAGTTTATCGTCCAGCGGGGTCCCCTCCGAGCAGTACTTC.

In the case of this clone: The junction does not match germline at one end; this may be a read error. V gene TRBV7-9 combines with J gene TRBJ2-1; 8 bases agree with TRBD1. The germline CDR1 and CDR2 sequences are SEHNR and FQNEAQ (reference sequence). The CDR3 is 16 amino acids. The CDR3 DNA is TGTTCCAGCAGCTTTTCGACAGGGGCCTTATTCAATGAGCAGTTCTTC. Translating gives CSSSFSTGALFNEQFF.

The chain has TRBV5-6 and TRBJ2-5, with D perhaps matching TRBD2 (6 bases). Per the germline V gene, CDR1 is SGHDT and CDR2 is YYEEEE. The CDR3 covers 14 residues. Between the trimmed V and J ends, which lost 2 bases and 7 bases, there was a span of 15 bases. The DNA for the CDR3 is TGTGCCAGCAGCTTACGACACACGGAGGGGACCCAGTACTTC. Its translation is CASSLRHTEGTQYF.

This clone appeared a single time. The rearrangement uses TRBV19 and TRBJ2-2, with no clear D. V shed 3 bases and J shed 3 bases, with 8 bases lying between them. This CDR3 has 14 residues. Per the germline V gene, CDR1 is LNHDA and CDR2 is SQIVND (reference sequence). The CDR3 protein is CASSIRGYTGELFF. The CDR3 DNA reads as TGTGCCAGTAGTATTCGAGGTTACACCGGGGAGCTGTTTTTT.

This clone was detected once. The rearrangement uses TRBV5-4 and TRBJ2-1; 11 bases are shared with TRBD2. The CDR3 length is 15 residues. Germline V gives CDR1 SGHNT, CDR2 YYREEE (reference sequence). Germline trimming cut 2 bases from V and 5 bases from J; bases unmatched to any gene: 3. CDR3 sequence reads: CASSLGGLADNEQFF. CDR3 nucleotides: TGTGCCAGCAGCTTAGGGGGACTAGCGGACAATGAGCAGTTCTTC.

This clone was counted once. The chain couples TRBV5-1 to TRBJ1-2; 8 bases line up with TRBD1. The CDR3 sequence is 14 residues long. In germline, CDR1 is SGHRS, CDR2 YFSETQ. Trimming at V came to 2 bases and at J to 4 bases, leaving 4 bases not matched to a gene. DNA for the CDR3: TGCGCCAGCAGCTTAAGGACAGGGCTCTATGGCTACACCTTC. This gives the protein CASSLRTGLYGYTF. The full variable domain, its missing parts supplied by reference TRBV5-1 and TRBJ1-2, is KAGVTQTPRYLIKTRGQQVTLSCSPISGHRSVSWYQQTPGQGLQFLFEYFSETQRNKGNFPGRFSGRQFSNSRSEMNVSTLELGDSALYLCASSLRTGLYGYTFGSGTRLTVV.

This clone was counted only a few times. The V call is TRBV21-1, the J call TRBJ2-7; the D call of TRBD2 is as the table states it, not checked on the DNA. TRBV21-1 is flagged as a pseudogene. This CDR3 is built from 14 residues. The CDR3 DNA reads as TGTGCCAGCAGCAAAGGAGGCCCATCCTACGAGCAGTACTTC. This codes for CASSKGGPSYEQYF.

The chain recombines TRBV7-8 with TRBJ1-1, with TRBD1 matching 8 bases. The ends lost 5 bases at V and 11 bases at J; junction bases unmatched: 10. Germline assignment: CDR1 SGHVS and CDR2 FQNEAQ. The CDR3 extends over 13 amino acids. The DNA of the CDR3 is TGTGCCAGCAGCGAGCAGGGGGCGCGATGGGCTTTCTTT. This translates into CASSEQGARWAFF.

The chain is built from TRBV27 and TRBJ1-1; 7 positions agree with TRBD1. The trim removed 6 bases at V and 5 bases at J, leaving 6 bases unmatched. Germline lookup yields CDR1 MNHEY and CDR2 SMNVEV (reference sequence). The CDR3 totals 13 residues. Here the CDR3 DNA reads TGTGCCAGCAGCACAGGGGTGGGGACTGAAGCTTTCTTT. The encoded protein is CASSTGVGTEAFF.

V usage is TRBV18 and J usage is TRBJ2-7; 11 bases agree with TRBD1. The V and J ends lost 0 bases and 2 bases, in that order; junction bases with no gene match: 3. The germline V gene has CDR1 KGHSH and CDR2 LQKENI. The CDR3 runs to 16 residues. The CDR3 DNA reads as TGTGCCAGCTCACCACCGTGGGGACAGGGGGCCTACGAGCAGTACTTC. Its translation is CASSPPWGQGAYEQYF. Drawing the rest from reference TRBV18 and TRBJ2-7, the complete variable domain is NAGVMQNPRHLVRRRGQEARLRCSPMKGHSHVYWYRQLPEEGLKFMVYLQKENIIDESGMPKERFSAEFPKEGPSILRIQQVVRGDSAAYFCASSPPWGQGAYEQYFGPGTRLTVT.